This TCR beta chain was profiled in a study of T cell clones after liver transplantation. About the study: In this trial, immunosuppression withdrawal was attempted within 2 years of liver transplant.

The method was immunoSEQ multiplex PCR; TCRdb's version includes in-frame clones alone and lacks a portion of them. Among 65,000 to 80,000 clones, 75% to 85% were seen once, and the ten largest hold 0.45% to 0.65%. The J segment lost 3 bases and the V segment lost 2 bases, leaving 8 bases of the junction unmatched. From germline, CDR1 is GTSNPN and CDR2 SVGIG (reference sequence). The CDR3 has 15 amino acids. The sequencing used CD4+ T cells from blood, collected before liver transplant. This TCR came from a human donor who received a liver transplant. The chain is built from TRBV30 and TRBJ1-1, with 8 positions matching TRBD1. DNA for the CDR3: TGTGCCTGGAGTCCGCCACAGGGGGGGTACACTGAAGCTTTCTTT. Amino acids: CAWSPPQGGYTEAFF.